A selection of T cell receptor beta chains follows, all from one sample in a study of T cells in Graves' hyperthyroidism and ophthalmopathy. TCRdb re-called the multiplex PCR reads with MiXCR, one entry per CDR3 protein. The table has 400,000 or so distinct CDR3 sequences, approximately 14% seen once. Sequencing was done on a sample of blood. The origin of the receptors is a woman aged 55 to 70 with Graves' ophthalmopathy. Each CDR3 is given with its conserved first and last residue. D genes are given only for firm matches. A clone size is listed for some rows: how often the clone was seen (once, few, many), or a class if it is expanded.

TRBV12-3/TRBV12-4	NA	many	TRBJ1-2	CASSLARGYTF	TGTGCCAGCAGCCTGGCTAGGGGCTACACCTTC
TRBV19	TRBD1	NA	TRBJ2-7	CASRNIGTGGTYEQYF	TGTGCCAGTAGAAACATCGGGACAGGGGGGACCTACGAGCAGTACTTC
TRBV20-1	NA	few	TRBJ2-2	CSSTHTYTGELFF	TGCAGTTCCACCCACACTTACACCGGGGAGCTGTTTTTT
TRBV2	NA	many	TRBJ2-3	CASSLASRTDTQYF	TGTGCCAGCAGTCTAGCGTCCCGCACAGATACGCAGTATTTT
TRBV4-1	TRBD2	NA	TRBJ2-7	CASSQSPGLDIYEQYF	TGCGCCAGCAGCCAGTCCCCGGGACTAGACATTTACGAGCAGTACTTC
TRBV27	NA	many	TRBJ2-7	CASSLFGRGMGEQYF	TGTGCCAGCAGTTTATTCGGCAGGGGCATGGGGGAGCAGTACTTC
TRBV30	TRBD2	many	TRBJ2-2	CAWRGLAGIGELFF	TGTGCCTGGAGGGGACTAGCGGGTATCGGGGAGCTGTTTTTT
TRBV2	NA	many	TRBJ2-2	CASSPLGTSTGELFF	TGTGCCAGCAGCCCCCTTGGGACGTCCACCGGGGAGCTGTTTTTT
TRBV2	TRBD1	many	TRBJ2-7	CASSRGQGGIHEQYF	TGTGCCAGCAGTCGCGGACAGGGGGGCATCCACGAGCAGTACTTC
TRBV28	NA	NA	TRBJ2-1	CASSFLDENNEQFF	TGTGCCAGCAGTTTTCTGGACGAGAACAATGAGCAGTTCTTC
TRBV20-1	NA	many	TRBJ2-7	CSARTPLGAYEQYF	TGCAGTGCTAGAACCCCCCTGGGGGCATACGAGCAGTACTTC
TRBV4-1	TRBD1	NA	TRBJ2-5	CASSPSVPGQLQETQYF	TGCGCCAGCAGCCCCAGCGTTCCGGGACAGCTCCAAGAGACCCAGTACTTC
TRBV3-1	NA	many	TRBJ2-1	CASSHRDLLSGEQFF	TGTGCCAGCAGCCACCGGGACTTACTTAGTGGTGAGCAGTTCTTC
TRBV25-1	TRBD1	few	TRBJ2-7	CASRSGQGTDEQYF	TGTGCCAGCAGATCCGGACAGGGGACGGACGAGCAGTACTTC
TRBV28	NA	few	TRBJ2-1	CASSFAGHSTYNEQFF	TGTGCCAGCAGTTTTGCGGGGCACAGTACCTACAATGAGCAGTTCTTC
TRBV19	NA	few	TRBJ2-2	CASSIPRNTGELFF	TGTGCCAGTAGTATTCCCAGGAACACCGGGGAGCTGTTTTTT
TRBV6-1	NA	many	TRBJ1-5	CASTPSGGAGNQPQHF	TGTGCCAGCACTCCCTCGGGGGGGGCGGGCAATCAGCCCCAGCATTTT
TRBV7-8	NA	many	TRBJ1-1	CASSLTGAAEAFF	TGTGCCAGCAGCCTGACGGGGGCCGCTGAAGCTTTCTTT
TRBV2	NA	many	TRBJ1-1	CASSEGGALDTEAFF	TGTGCCAGCAGTGAAGGCGGGGCTTTAGACACTGAAGCTTTCTTT
TRBV19	TRBD1	many	TRBJ2-5	CASSIQTGDQETQYF	TGTGCCAGTAGTATCCAGACAGGGGACCAAGAGACCCAGTACTTC
TRBV24-1	NA	NA	TRBJ2-1	CATRESAGLVNEQFF	TGTGCCACCCGGGAATCGGCAGGGTTGGTCAATGAGCAGTTCTTC
TRBV2	TRBD2	many	TRBJ2-1	CASSEGTSGRNEQFF	TGTGCCAGCAGTGAAGGTACTAGCGGGAGGAATGAGCAGTTCTTC
TRBV5-1	TRBD2	many	TRBJ2-3	CASSPRLAGADTQYF	TGCGCCAGCAGCCCCCGACTAGCGGGAGCAGATACGCAGTATTTT
TRBV19	NA	NA	TRBJ2-2	CASRSREGTGELFF	TGTGCCAGTAGATCTCGGGAAGGGACCGGGGAGCTGTTTTTT
TRBV5-1	TRBD2	many	TRBJ2-5	CASSATSGSGKETQYF	TGCGCCAGCAGCGCCACTAGCGGGAGCGGGAAGGAGACCCAGTACTTC
TRBV27	NA	NA	TRBJ1-5	CASSWGGGDNQPQHF	TGTGCCAGCAGTTGGGGGGGGGGGGACAATCAGCCCCAGCATTTT
TRBV28	TRBD2	many	TRBJ2-1	CASSPRVGREGYNEQFF	TGTGCCAGCAGTCCCCGCGTTGGGCGGGAGGGCTACAATGAGCAGTTCTTC
TRBV12-3/TRBV12-4	NA	NA	TRBJ1-2	CASSLAPTGSNYGYTF	TGTGCCAGCAGTTTGGCCCCTACAGGGTCCAACTATGGCTACACCTTC
TRBV5-1	TRBD1	many	TRBJ1-2	CASTLAGQTYGYTF	TGCGCCAGCACTCTCGCGGGACAGACCTATGGCTACACCTTC
TRBV18	NA	many	TRBJ1-1	CASTLGGGHTEAFF	TGTGCCAGCACCCTCGGTGGGGGGCACACTGAAGCTTTCTTT
TRBV7-3	NA	many	TRBJ1-4	CASSLTMGRFEKLFF	TGTGCCAGCAGCTTAACGATGGGCAGGTTTGAAAAACTGTTTTTT
TRBV6-1	TRBD1	NA	TRBJ2-5	CASSTPGQVLWTQYF	TGTGCCAGCAGTACCCCGGGACAGGTCCTGTGGACCCAGTACTTC
TRBV28	NA	many	TRBJ2-5	CASTGLSPGTQYF	TGTGCCAGCACTGGCCTATCGCCAGGGACCCAGTACTTC
TRBV2	NA	many	TRBJ2-3	CASRLGQGRTDTQYF	TGTGCCAGCAGGCTTGGGCAGGGCCGCACAGATACGCAGTATTTT
TRBV28	TRBD1	few	TRBJ1-2	CASSLDRGLNYGYTF	TGTGCCAGCAGTTTGGACAGGGGGCTTAACTATGGCTACACCTTC
TRBV14	TRBD2	few	TRBJ2-7	CASSQVTGGPGEQYF	TGTGCCAGCAGCCAAGTAACGGGAGGGCCGGGAGAGCAGTACTTC
TRBV19	NA	many	TRBJ1-1	CASMRGGRNTEAFF	TGTGCCAGTATGCGCGGCGGAAGAAACACTGAAGCTTTCTTT
TRBV28	NA	few	TRBJ2-3	CASSLAGQSDTQYF	TGTGCCAGCAGTTTAGCCGGACAGTCAGATACGCAGTATTTT
TRBV20-1	NA	many	TRBJ2-5	CSALPRQKTQYF	TGCAGTGCTTTGCCAAGGCAAAAGACCCAGTACTTC
TRBV10-3	NA	few	TRBJ1-5	CAISESLGTEPQHF	TGTGCCATCAGTGAGTCGCTGGGGACGGAGCCCCAGCATTTT
TRBV20-1	TRBD1	many	TRBJ2-7	CSANPGQGADEQYF	TGCAGTGCTAACCCGGGACAGGGGGCGGACGAGCAGTACTTC
TRBV3-1	TRBD1	many	TRBJ2-3	CASSGDRVVTDTQYF	TGTGCCAGCAGCGGGGACAGGGTCGTCACAGATACGCAGTATTTT
TRBV27	TRBD2	many	TRBJ2-3	CASSSDGGLAGDTQYF	TGTGCCAGCAGTTCTGACGGCGGACTAGCGGGAGATACGCAGTATTTT
TRBV2	NA	many	TRBJ1-5	CASSEMAGGNQPQHF	TGTGCCAGCAGTGAAATGGCAGGTGGCAATCAGCCCCAGCATTTT
TRBV2	TRBD1	many	TRBJ1-3	CASAGGADTIYF	TGTGCCAGCGCAGGGGGCGCGGACACCATATATTTT
TRBV11-2	NA	many	TRBJ1-1	CASRRMNTEAFF	TGTGCCAGCAGACGGATGAACACTGAAGCTTTCTTT
TRBV28	NA	many	TRBJ1-5	CATQVPSNQPQHF	TGTGCCACCCAAGTTCCTTCCAATCAGCCCCAGCATTTT
TRBV11-1	TRBD1	many	TRBJ2-1	CASSPLWTGMGNEQFF	TGTGCCAGCAGTCCTCTCTGGACAGGGATGGGAAATGAGCAGTTCTTC
TRBV11-2	NA	many	TRBJ2-3	CASSPFVGVTSTDTQYF	TGTGCCAGCAGCCCATTCGTCGGAGTTACTAGCACAGATACGCAGTATTTT
TRBV18	TRBD2	NA	TRBJ2-1	CASSPPSGSTNEQFF	TGTGCCAGCTCACCACCAAGCGGGAGCACCAATGAGCAGTTCTTC
TRBV7-9	TRBD2	few	TRBJ2-7	CASSNGFSGRAIYEQYF	TGTGCCAGCAGCAATGGATTTAGCGGGAGGGCCATATACGAGCAGTACTTC
TRBV29-1	NA	NA	TRBJ1-2	CSVEGSNYGYTF	TGCAGCGTTGAGGGCAGCAACTATGGCTACACCTTC
TRBV6-1	NA	NA	TRBJ1-1	CASSEASRTFF	TGTGCCAGCAGTGAGGCCTCGAGAACTTTCTTT
TRBV2	TRBD1	many	TRBJ2-3	CASSEWAGGRTDTQYF	TGTGCCAGCAGTGAATGGGCAGGGGGCAGAACAGATACGCAGTATTTT
TRBV20-1	NA	few	TRBJ2-1	CSASGWAESNEQFF	TGCAGTGCTAGTGGCTGGGCCGAGTCCAATGAGCAGTTCTTC
TRBV7-2	TRBD2	NA	TRBJ2-2	CASSRSAGGRTGELFF	TGTGCCAGCAGCCGTTCGGCGGGAGGCCGTACCGGGGAGCTGTTTTTT
TRBV20-1	NA	many	TRBJ1-6	CSARDERGGAGSPLHF	TGCAGTGCTAGAGATGAGCGTGGGGGGGCTGGATCACCCCTCCACTTT
TRBV24-1	TRBD2	many	TRBJ2-1	CATSDLGTSGPSSYNEQFF	TGTGCCACCAGTGATTTGGGGACTAGCGGGCCCAGCTCCTACAATGAGCAGTTCTTC
TRBV12-3/TRBV12-4	NA	many	TRBJ2-7	CASSLGRGPLEQYF	TGTGCCAGCAGTTTGGGCAGGGGCCCATTGGAGCAGTACTTC
TRBV5-1	NA	NA	TRBJ1-5	CASSLVPGVSQPQHF	TGCGCCAGCAGCTTGGTCCCAGGGGTAAGCCAGCCCCAGCATTTT